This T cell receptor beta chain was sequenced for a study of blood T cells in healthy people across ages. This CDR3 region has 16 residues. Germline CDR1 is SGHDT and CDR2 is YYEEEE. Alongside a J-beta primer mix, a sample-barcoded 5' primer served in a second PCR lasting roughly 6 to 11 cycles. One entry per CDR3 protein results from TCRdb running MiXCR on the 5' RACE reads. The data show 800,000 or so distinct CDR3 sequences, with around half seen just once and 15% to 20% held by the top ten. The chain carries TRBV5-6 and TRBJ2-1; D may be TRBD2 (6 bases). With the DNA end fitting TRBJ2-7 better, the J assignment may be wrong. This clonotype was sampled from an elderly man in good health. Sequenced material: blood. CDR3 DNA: TGTGCCAGCAGCTTGGTCAGGGAGGTAGCCTACAATGAGCAGTACTTC. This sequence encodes CASSLVREVAYNEQYF.